The rows below give T cell receptor beta chains drawn from one sample of a study of tumor-infiltrating lymphocytes in localized non-small cell lung cancer. Assay used: immunoSEQ multiplex PCR; TCRdb lists only in-frame clones, some missing. The data show approximately 6,400 clones, less than 75% seen once. Sequenced material: uninvolved lung tissue not adjacent to the tumor. These receptors all come from a human donor with non-small cell lung cancer. The CDR3 runs from the conserved cysteine through the conserved F or W. The order of the fields is V gene, CDR3 protein.

v_gene: TRBV29-1; CDR3aa: CSVEASRLADTGELFF
v_gene: TRBV7-2; CDR3aa: CASSADWTSGEPPFF
v_gene: TRBV7-9; CDR3aa: CASSLSPSISYEQYF
v_gene: TRBV6-6; CDR3aa: CASSYTGAYPTDTQYF
v_gene: TRBV27; CDR3aa: CASSLSGSGLQFF
v_gene: TRBV19; CDR3aa: CASSIVAGYEQYF
v_gene: TRBV10-1; CDR3aa: CASSDAPWETQYF
v_gene: TRBV19; CDR3aa: CASSIEHGAYSNQPQHF
v_gene: TRBV25-1; CDR3aa: CASSEAGTVYEQYF
v_gene: TRBV5-5; CDR3aa: CASSFRRDNEKLFF
v_gene: TRBV7-2; CDR3aa: CASSPLVFGDTQYF
v_gene: TRBV6-5; CDR3aa: CASSYGQGGGYTF
v_gene: TRBV7-2; CDR3aa: CASSPWTSGTYEQYF
v_gene: TRBV6-4; CDR3aa: CASSVLAGGGHNEQFF
v_gene: TRBV11-2; CDR3aa: CASSLDARQGSGNTIYF
v_gene: TRBV27; CDR3aa: CASSLKAGTVNTEAFF
v_gene: TRBV7-2; CDR3aa: CASSLAGGLAGLGEQYF
v_gene: TRBV11-2; CDR3aa: CASSFRGTDTQYF
v_gene: TRBV6-4; CDR3aa: CASSDGTGDTGELFF